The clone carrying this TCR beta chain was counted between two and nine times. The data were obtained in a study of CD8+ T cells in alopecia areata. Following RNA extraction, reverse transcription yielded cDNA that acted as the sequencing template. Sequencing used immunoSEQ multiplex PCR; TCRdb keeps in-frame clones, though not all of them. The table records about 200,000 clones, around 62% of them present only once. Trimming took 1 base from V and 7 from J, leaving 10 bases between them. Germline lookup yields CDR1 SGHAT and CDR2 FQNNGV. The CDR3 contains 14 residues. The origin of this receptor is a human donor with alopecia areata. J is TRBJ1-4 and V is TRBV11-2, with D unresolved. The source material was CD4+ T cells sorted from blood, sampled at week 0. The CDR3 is CASSLAIQGEKLFF. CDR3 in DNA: TGTGCCAGCAGCTTAGCCATACAAGGTGAAAAACTGTTTTTT.